Sequencing of this TCR beta chain was carried out in a study of T cells in Graves' hyperthyroidism and ophthalmopathy. From RNA transcripts, TCR beta CDR3 regions were amplified. First-round RT-PCR with HTBI primers amplified the TCR CDR3 region. MiXCR, applied by TCRdb to the multiplex PCR reads, yields one record per CDR3 protein. The sample has some 300,000 distinct CDR3 sequences, roughly 13% seen once. The CDR3 is 15 residues long. J gave up 1 base and V 6 bases, and 5 bases lay outside the gene matches. Sequencing was performed on blood. The chain couples TRBV12-3 or TRBV12-4 to TRBJ2-7; 11 bases agree with TRBD2. The TCR originated in a woman younger than 45 with Graves' hyperthyroidism that later progressed to Graves' ophthalmopathy. The CDR3 coding sequence is TGTGCCAGCAGGGGGGGACTAGCGGCTTCCTACGAGCAGTACTTC. Translating it yields CASRGGLAASYEQYF.